This T cell receptor (beta chain) was documented in a study of blood T cell repertoires in COVID-19. This clone was counted a few times. Repertoires were generated with immunoSEQ multiplex PCR, while TCRdb's copy carries only in-frame clones and drops some. The sample gives roughly 250,000 clones, 81% of which show up once; around 2.9% is in the top ten. This CDR3 region has 15 residues. Losses at the gene ends were 5 bases for V and 6 bases for J; bases not matched to a gene: 13. Germline CDR1 SGHTA, CDR2 FQGNSA. The rearrangement uses TRBV7-2 and TRBJ2-7; TRBD1 matches at 7 bases. The material sequenced was peripheral blood. The sequence was collected from a woman aged 55-70 years with active or convalescent COVID-19. CDR3 DNA sequence: TGTGCCAGCAGCACGCGACAGGGTGGTTTGGGCGAGCAGTACTTC. Residues: CASSTRQGGLGEQYF.